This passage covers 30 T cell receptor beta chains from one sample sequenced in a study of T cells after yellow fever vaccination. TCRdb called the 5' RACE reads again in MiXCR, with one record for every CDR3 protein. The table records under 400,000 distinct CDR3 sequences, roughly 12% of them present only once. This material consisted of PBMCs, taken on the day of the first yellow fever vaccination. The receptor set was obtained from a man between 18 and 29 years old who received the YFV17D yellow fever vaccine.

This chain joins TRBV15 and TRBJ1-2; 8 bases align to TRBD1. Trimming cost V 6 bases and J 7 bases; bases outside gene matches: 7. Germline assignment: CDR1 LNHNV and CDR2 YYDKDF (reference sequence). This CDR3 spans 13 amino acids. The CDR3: CATRRQGQAGYTF. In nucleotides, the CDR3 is TGTGCCACCAGGAGACAGGGGCAAGCTGGCTACACCTTC.

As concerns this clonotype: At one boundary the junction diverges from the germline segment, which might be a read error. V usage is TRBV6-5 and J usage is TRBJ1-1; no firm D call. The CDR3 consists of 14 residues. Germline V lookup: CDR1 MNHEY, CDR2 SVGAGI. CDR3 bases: TGTGCCAGCAGGCCGAACAAGGCAGGCACTGAAGCTTTTTTT. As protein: CASRPNKAGTEAFF.

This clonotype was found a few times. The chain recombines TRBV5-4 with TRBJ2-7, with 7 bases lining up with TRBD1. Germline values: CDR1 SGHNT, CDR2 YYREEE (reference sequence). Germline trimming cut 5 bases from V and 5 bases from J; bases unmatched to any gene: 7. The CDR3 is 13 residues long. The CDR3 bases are TGTGCCAGCAGTTCCCGACAGGGTAACGAGCAGTACTTC. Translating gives CASSSRQGNEQYF.

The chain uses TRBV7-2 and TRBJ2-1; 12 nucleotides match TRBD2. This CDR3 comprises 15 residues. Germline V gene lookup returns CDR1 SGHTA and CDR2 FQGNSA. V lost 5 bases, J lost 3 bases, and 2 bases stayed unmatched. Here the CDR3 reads CASSRTSGDYNEQFF. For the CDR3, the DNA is TGTGCCAGCAGCCGGACTAGCGGGGACTACAATGAGCAGTTCTTC.

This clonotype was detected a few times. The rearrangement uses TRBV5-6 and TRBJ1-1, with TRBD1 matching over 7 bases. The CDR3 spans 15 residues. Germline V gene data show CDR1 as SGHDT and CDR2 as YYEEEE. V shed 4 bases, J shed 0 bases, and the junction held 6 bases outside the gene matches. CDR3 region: CASSVYGTVNTEAFF. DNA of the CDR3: TGTGCCAGCAGCGTATACGGGACAGTGAACACTGAAGCTTTCTTT.

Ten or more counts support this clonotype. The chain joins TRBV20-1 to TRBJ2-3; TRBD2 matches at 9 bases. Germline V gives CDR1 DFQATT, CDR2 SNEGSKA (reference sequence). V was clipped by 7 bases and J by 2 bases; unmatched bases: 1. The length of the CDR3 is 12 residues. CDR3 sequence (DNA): TGCAGTGTAGCGGGGGCCACAGATACGCAGTATTTT. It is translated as CSVAGATDTQYF.

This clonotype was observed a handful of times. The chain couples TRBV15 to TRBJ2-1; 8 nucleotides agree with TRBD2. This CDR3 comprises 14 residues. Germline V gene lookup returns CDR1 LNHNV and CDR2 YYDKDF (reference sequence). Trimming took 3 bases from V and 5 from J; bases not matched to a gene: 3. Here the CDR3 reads CATSRRGANNEQFF. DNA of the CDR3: TGTGCCACCAGCAGGCGGGGGGCTAACAATGAGCAGTTCTTC.

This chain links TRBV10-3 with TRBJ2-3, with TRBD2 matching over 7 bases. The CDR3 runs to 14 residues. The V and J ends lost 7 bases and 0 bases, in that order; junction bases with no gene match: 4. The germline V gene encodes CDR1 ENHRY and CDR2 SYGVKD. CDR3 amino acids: CAITGGASTDTQYF. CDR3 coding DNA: TGTGCCATCACGGGAGGAGCCAGCACAGATACGCAGTATTTT.

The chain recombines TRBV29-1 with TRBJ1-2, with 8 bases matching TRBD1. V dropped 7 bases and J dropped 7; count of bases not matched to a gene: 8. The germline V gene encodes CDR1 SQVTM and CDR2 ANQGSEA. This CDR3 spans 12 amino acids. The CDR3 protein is CSGGQGTTGYTF. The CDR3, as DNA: TGCAGCGGTGGACAGGGTACTACTGGCTACACCTTC. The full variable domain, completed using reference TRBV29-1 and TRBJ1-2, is SAVISQKPSRDICQRGTSLTIQCQVDSQVTMMFWYRQQPGQSLTLIATANQGSEATYESGFVIDKFPISRPNLTFSTLTVSNMSPEDSSIYLCSGGQGTTGYTFGSGTRLTVV.

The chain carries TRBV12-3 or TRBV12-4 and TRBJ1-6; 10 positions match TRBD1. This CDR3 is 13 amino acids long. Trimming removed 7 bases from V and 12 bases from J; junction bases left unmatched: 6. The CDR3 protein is CASTWTGGRPLHF. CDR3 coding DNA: TGTGCCAGCACCTGGACAGGGGGGAGACCCCTCCACTTT.

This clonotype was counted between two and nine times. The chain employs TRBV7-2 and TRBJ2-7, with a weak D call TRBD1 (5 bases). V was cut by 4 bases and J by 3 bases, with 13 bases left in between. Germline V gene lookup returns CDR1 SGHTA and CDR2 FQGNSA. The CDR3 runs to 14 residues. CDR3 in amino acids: CASSSPHQGYEQYF. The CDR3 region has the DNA TGTGCCAGCAGCTCGCCCCACCAGGGCTACGAGCAGTACTTC.

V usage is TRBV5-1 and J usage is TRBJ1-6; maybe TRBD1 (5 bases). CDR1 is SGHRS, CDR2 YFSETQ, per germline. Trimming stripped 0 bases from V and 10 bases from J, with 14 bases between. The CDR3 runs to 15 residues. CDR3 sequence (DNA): TGCGCCAGCAGCTTGGGTGCAGGGCTCAAGTCACCCCTCCACTTT. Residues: CASSLGAGLKSPLHF. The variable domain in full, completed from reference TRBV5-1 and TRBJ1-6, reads KAGVTQTPRYLIKTRGQQVTLSCSPISGHRSVSWYQQTPGQGLQFLFEYFSETQRNKGNFPGRFSGRQFSNSRSEMNVSTLELGDSALYLCASSLGAGLKSPLHFGNGTRLTVT.

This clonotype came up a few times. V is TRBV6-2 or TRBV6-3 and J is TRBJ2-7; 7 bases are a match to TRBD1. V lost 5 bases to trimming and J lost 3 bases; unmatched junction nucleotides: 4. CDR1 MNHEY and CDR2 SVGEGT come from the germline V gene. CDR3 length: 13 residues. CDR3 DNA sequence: TGTGCCAGCAGTCAAGGGACAGTCTACGAGCAGTACGTC. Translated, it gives CASSQGTVYEQYV.

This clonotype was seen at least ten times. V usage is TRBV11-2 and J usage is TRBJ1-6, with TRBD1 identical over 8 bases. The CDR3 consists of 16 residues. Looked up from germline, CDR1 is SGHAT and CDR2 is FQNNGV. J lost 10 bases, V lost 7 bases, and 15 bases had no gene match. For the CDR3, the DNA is TGTGCCAGCACCCCGGAAGGACAGGGAGGACTCTCACCCCTCCACTTT. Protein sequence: CASTPEGQGGLSPLHF.

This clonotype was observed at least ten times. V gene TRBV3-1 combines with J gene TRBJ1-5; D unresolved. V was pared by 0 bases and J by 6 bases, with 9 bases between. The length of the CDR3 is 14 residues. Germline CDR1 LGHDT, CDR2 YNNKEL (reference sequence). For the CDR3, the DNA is TGTGCCAGCAGCCAAGATTTCGGATTTCAGCCCCAGCATTTT. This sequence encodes CASSQDFGFQPQHF.

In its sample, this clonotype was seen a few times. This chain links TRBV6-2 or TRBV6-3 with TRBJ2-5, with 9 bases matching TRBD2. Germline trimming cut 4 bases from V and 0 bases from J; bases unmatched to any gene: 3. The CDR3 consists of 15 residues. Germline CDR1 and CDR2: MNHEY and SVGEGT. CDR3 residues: CASSWTSDYQETQYF. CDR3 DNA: TGTGCCAGCAGTTGGACTAGCGACTACCAAGAGACCCAGTACTTC.

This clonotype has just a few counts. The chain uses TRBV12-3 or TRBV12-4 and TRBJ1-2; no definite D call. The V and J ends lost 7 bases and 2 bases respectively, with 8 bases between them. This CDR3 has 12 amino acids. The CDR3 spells CASTSNNYGYTF. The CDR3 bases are TGTGCCAGCACCTCTAACAACTATGGCTACACCTTC.

For the CDR3, the DNA is TGTGCCAGTAGTATAAGGGGACAGGGGGCCACCAATGAGCAGTTCTTC. Its protein is CASSIRGQGATNEQFF. J is TRBJ2-1 and V is TRBV19; 12 bases fit TRBD1. The CDR3 has 16 amino acids. CDR1 is LNHDA and CDR2 is SQIVND in the germline V gene (reference sequence). J lost 6 bases, V lost 2 bases, and 5 bases had no gene match. Combining the CDR3 with reference TRBV19 and TRBJ2-1 gives the whole variable domain DGGITQSPKYLFRKEGQNVTLSCEQNLNHDAMYWYRQDPGQGLRLIYYSQIVNDFQKGDIAEGYSVSREKKESFPLTVTSAQKNPTAFYLCASSIRGQGATNEQFFGPGTRLTVL.

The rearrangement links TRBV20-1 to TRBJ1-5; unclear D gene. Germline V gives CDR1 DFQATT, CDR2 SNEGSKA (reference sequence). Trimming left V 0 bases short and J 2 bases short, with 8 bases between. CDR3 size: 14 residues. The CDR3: CSARDGVRNQPQHF. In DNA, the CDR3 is TGCAGTGCTAGAGACGGGGTCCGCAATCAGCCCCAGCATTTT.

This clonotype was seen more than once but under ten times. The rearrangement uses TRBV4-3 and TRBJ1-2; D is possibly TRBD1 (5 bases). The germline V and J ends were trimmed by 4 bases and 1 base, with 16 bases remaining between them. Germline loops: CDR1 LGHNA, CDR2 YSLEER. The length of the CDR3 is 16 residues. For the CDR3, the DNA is TGCGCCAGCAGCCGCCTTACGGGACGCAATAACTATGGCTACACCTTC. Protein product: CASSRLTGRNNYGYTF.

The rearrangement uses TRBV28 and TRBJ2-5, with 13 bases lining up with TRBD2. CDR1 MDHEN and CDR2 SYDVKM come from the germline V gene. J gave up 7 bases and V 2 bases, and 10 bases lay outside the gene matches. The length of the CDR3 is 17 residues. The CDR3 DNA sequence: TGTGCCAGCAGTTTAAATAGGGGACTAGCGGGGTTGGGGACCCAGTACTTC. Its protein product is CASSLNRGLAGLGTQYF.

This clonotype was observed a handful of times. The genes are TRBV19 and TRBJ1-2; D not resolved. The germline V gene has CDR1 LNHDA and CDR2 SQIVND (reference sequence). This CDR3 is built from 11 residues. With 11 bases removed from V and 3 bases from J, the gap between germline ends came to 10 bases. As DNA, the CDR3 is TGTGCCCATCTTCGGGACTATGGCTACACCTTC. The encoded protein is CAHLRDYGYTF.

CDR3 amino acids: CASSRTSGADPQETQYF. CDR3 nucleotides: TGTGCCAGCAGCCGGACCTCTGGGGCGGACCCTCAAGAGACCCAGTACTTC. V usage is TRBV4-2 and J usage is TRBJ2-5; maybe TRBD1 (5 bases). From germline, CDR1 is LGHNA and CDR2 YNFKEQ. Trimming left V 4 bases short and J 2 bases short, with 20 bases between. The CDR3 has 17 amino acids.

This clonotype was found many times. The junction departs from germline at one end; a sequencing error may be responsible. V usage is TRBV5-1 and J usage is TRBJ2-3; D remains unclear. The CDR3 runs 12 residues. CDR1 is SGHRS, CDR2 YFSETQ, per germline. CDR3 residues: CASSLVTDTQYF. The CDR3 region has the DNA TGTGCCAGCAGCCTTGTGACAGATACGCAGTATTTT. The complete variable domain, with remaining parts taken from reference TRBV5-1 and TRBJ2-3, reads KAGVTQTPRYLIKTRGQQVTLSCSPISGHRSVSWYQQTPGQGLQFLFEYFSETQRNKGNFPGRFSGRQFSNSRSEMNVSTLELGDSALYLCASSLVTDTQYFGPGTRLTVL.

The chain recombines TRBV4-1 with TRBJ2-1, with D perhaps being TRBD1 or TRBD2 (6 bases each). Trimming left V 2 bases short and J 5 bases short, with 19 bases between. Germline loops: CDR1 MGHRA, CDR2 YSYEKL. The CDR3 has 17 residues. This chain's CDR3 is CASSQKIPGATHNEQFF. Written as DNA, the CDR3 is TGCGCCAGCAGCCAAAAGATCCCGGGGGCAACCCACAATGAGCAGTTCTTC.

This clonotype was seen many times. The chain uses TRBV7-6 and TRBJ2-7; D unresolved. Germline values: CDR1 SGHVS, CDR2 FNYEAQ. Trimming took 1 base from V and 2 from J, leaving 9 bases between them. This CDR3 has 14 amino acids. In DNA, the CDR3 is TGTGCCAGCAGCTTAGGTCCAGAAACCTACGAGCAGTACTTC. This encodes CASSLGPETYEQYF.

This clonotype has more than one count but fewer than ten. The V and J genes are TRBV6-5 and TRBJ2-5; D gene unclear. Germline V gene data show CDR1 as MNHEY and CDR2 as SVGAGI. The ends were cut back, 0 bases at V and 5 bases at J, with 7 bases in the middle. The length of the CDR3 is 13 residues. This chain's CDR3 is CASSYSNQETQYF. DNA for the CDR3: TGTGCCAGCAGTTACTCGAATCAGGAGACCCAGTACTTC.

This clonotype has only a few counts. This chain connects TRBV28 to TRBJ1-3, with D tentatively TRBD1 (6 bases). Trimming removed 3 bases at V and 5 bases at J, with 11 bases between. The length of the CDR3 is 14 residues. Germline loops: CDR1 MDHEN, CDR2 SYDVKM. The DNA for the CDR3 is TGTGCCAGCAGTTTGGGGGGGCCTCGAAACACCATATATTTT. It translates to CASSLGGPRNTIYF.

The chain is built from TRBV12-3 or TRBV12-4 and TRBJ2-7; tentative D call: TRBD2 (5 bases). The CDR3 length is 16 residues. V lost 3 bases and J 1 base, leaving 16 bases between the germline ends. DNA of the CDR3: TGTGCCAGCAGTTTGGCGAGGACGGGGTCTTCCTACGAGCAGTACTTC. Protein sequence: CASSLARTGSSYEQYF.

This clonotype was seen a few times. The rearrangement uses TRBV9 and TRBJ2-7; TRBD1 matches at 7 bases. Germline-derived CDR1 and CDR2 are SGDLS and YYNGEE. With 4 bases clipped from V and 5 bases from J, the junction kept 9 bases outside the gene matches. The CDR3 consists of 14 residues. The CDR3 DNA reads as TGTGCCAGCAGCCTATGGGACAGACCTAACGAGCAGTACTTC. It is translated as CASSLWDRPNEQYF. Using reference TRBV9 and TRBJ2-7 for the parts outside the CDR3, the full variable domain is DSGVTQTPKHLITATGQRVTLRCSPRSGDLSVYWYQQSLDQGLQFLIQYYNGEERAKGNILERFSAQQFPDLHSELNLSSLELGDSALYFCASSLWDRPNEQYFGPGTRLTVT.